This T cell receptor (beta chain) was recovered during a study of human T cells and chemical hapten exposure (TCRdb year 2021). About the full investigation: For sensitization, 2% DPC in acetone was applied to a 2 cm by 2 cm area of upper inner arm skin. Peripheral blood TCR repertoire changes were tracked in vivo in alopecia patients during primary and secondary sensitization to the hapten diphenylcyclopropenone (DPC). Blood was sampled from patients pre-sensitization (week 0) and at 2, 6 and about 24 weeks after DPC sensitization. The mostly female patient cohort included alopecia areata with under or over 50% scalp involvement, alopecia totalis and alopecia universalis. Libraries were pooled for sequencing, and variation in per-sample TCR yields was attributed mainly to small differences in library volumes within the pool. Throughout the approximately 25-week study period, patients were also given weekly therapeutic DPC doses on the scalp. About 27 alopecia patients gave blood for TCR sequencing at one to four time points (pre-sensitization, 2, 6 and 24 weeks). Patch testing on the upper back used Finn chambers containing 0.01% DPC, with scoring done after 6 days according to International Contact Dermatitis Research Group standards.

The intended sense of this specimen's time point label: patch test 1, 2 weeks after DPC sensitization. According to the study, the label for this sample's treatment or condition signals: therapeutic diphenylcyclopropenone sensitization with weekly scalp DPC. Blood at each patch-test visit was drawn before the patch test was applied. Patients were considered eligible if aged 18 to 70, diagnosed with alopecia and deemed suitable for DPC therapy, and patients were excluded if pregnant. Total RNA was extracted from unfractionated whole blood that had been collected in Tempus Blood RNA tubes. The library was obtained by RACE. For sequencing, a NextSeq 500 was employed. Library preparation attached unique molecular identifiers to individual cDNA molecules for quantitative, reproducible TCR counting. From each blood RNA sample, both TCR alpha and TCR beta chains were sequenced. Per the source publication's procedure: Samples had a median of about 90,000 TCRs, with a range from about 23,224 to 690,600. V, J and CDR3 annotation of the TCR reads was performed with the Decombinator software suite. To make PS versus PT1 abundance plots, every sample was subsampled to the same number of TCRs (28,000). Expanded TCRs were defined as absent before sensitization and observed at least eight times at the 2-week time point. TCRdb trimmed the raw reads at Q25, called clones with MiXCR and kept productive beta chains. Under each unique CDR3 protein, matching rows form one entry showing the most common genes and DNA. What appears here as the V and J calls and clone size reflects TCRdb's work, not the paper's. A total of about 380,000 distinct CDR3 sequences appear in this sample, around 4.8% of them only once. Approximately 2.5% of the sample belongs to the ten largest clones.

This clonotype was picked up a small number of times. Its antigen is not yet known. Base qualities are not at hand, and no much larger clone is one base apart. Points the paper makes about the study in general: Repeated subsampling changed both the strength of the expansion versus patch-test correlation and the threshold at which that correlation became significant. Patch test score was positively correlated with the number of PT1 expanded TCRs, with significance at thresholds 8, 16 and 32 but not at 4. Because every patient had alopecia, a presumed autoimmune disease, the patients' immune response might differ from that of healthy individuals. No change with DPC sensitization was found in the number of TCRs above 1 in 1000 frequency, and no evidence of global repertoire structure alterations was found. Expanded TCRs formed significantly more large CDR3 similarity clusters than pre-sensitization or healthy control sets, consistent with antigen-driven responses.

CDR1 and CDR2, per the germline V gene, are SQVTM and ANQGSEA. The CDR3 holds 11 amino acids from the cysteine to the phenylalanine. Of the read, only the CDR3 DNA is kept; its 33 bases are in frame from base 1. Deletion took 0 bases off V and 4 bases off J, with a span of 4 bases between the germline ends. The receptor was derived from a woman in her fifties or sixties with alopecia areata. Some clones in this sample may be carry-over from other donors' samples. The sample consisted of whole blood, taken in connection with sensitization to the hapten diphenylcyclopropenone (DPC). The chain is made from TRBV29-1 and TRBJ2-7; no D gene can be assigned with confidence. The CDR3 has the sequence CSVEEGYEQYF. The nucleotide sequence is TGCAGCGTTGAAGAGGGATACGAGCAGTACTTC.